The 16 T cell receptor beta chains below come from one sample, sequenced in a study of glioma-infiltrating T cells. Amplification of TCR alpha and beta CDR3 regions from RNA used iRepertoire nested multiplex PCR. In TCRdb, the multiplex PCR reads were re-called with MiXCR into one record per CDR3 protein. The sample shows about 3,900 distinct CDR3 sequences, less than 40% of them seen only once. The sequenced sample was glioma tissue, nonneoplastic brain tissue, or PBMCs (not recorded which). Source of these receptors: a human donor with low-grade glioma or glioblastoma, undergoing nonglioma brain surgery, or in good health (not recorded which).

This clonotype was detected only a few times. V is TRBV30 and J is TRBJ1-2, with 7 bases fitting TRBD1. CDR1 and CDR2 (germline): GTSNPN, SVGIG (reference sequence). V lost 8 bases and J lost 4; bases outside the gene matches: 13. The CDR3 loop spans 14 amino acids. The CDR3 DNA reads TGTGCCGGACCATCCCGGGGACAGCTCTATGGCTACACCTTC. Protein: CAGPSRGQLYGYTF.

This clonotype showed up many times. V usage is TRBV19 and J usage is TRBJ2-3, with D perhaps matching TRBD1 (7 bases). Looked up from germline, CDR1 is LNHDA and CDR2 is SQIVND (reference sequence). The CDR3 is made up of 15 amino acids. Trimming removed 3 bases from V and 2 bases from J, with 12 bases in between. This CDR3 reads CASSISEGATDTQYF. Written as DNA, the CDR3 is TGTGCCAGTAGTATTTCGGAGGGGGCCACAGATACGCAGTATTTT.

This clonotype was seen just once. The CDR3 nucleotides read TGTGCCAGCAGTTACCTTGCGGGGGGCAGCTATGGCTACACCTTC. Translating it yields CASSYLAGGSYGYTF. The rearrangement joins TRBV6-2 or TRBV6-3 to TRBJ1-2; maybe TRBD1 (6 bases). The germline V gene encodes CDR1 MNHEY and CDR2 SVGEGT. V was trimmed by 2 bases and J by 4 bases, leaving 14 bases between them. This CDR3 has 15 amino acids.

This clonotype has just one count. This may stem from a read error, because a much larger clone lies one nucleotide away. It is likely a read error, because the conserved phenylalanine at the end of the CDR3 is missing. The genes are TRBV4-1 and TRBJ1-1, with TRBD1 matching 9 bases. The germline V gene has CDR1 MGHRA and CDR2 YSYEKL. The CDR3 contains 21 residues. Germline trimming cut 0 bases from V and 3 bases from J; bases unmatched to any gene: 20. This CDR3 is CASSQDRKQGARGRKDTEAFI. CDR3 sequence (DNA): TGCGCCAGCAGCCAAGATAGGAAACAGGGGGCGCGAGGAAGAAAGGACACTGAAGCTTTCATT.

On this clonotype: One end of the junction is discordant with germline, which a read error may explain. The gene calls are TRBV4-1 and TRBJ2-2; D remains unclear. The germline V gene has CDR1 MGHRA and CDR2 YSYEKL. This CDR3 is 14 amino acids long. The CDR3 DNA is TGCGCCAGCATCCAAGATCAGTACACCGGGCAGCTGTTTTTT. This codes for CASIQDQYTGQLFF.

Turning to this clonotype: At one of its ends the junction is not consistent with the germline gene, which may arise from a read error. V gene TRBV4-1 combines with J gene TRBJ2-7; the match to TRBD1 covers 10 bases. The CDR3 is 16 residues long. The germline V gene has CDR1 MGHRA and CDR2 YSYEKL. CDR3 in amino acids: CASSRLGTGDSYDQYF. CDR3 in DNA: TGCGCCAGCAGTCGTCTCGGGACAGGGGACTCCTACGATCAGTACTTC.

Remarks on this clonotype: Lacking the conserved final phenylalanine or tryptophan, this CDR3 likely reflects a read error. V is TRBV7-2 and J is TRBJ2-5; D is unclear. Germline CDR1 SGHTA, CDR2 FQGNSA. The CDR3 spans 15 residues. Between the trimmed V and J ends, which lost 3 bases and 2 bases, there was a span of 13 bases. The CDR3 protein is CASSFFGSIQETQYC. The DNA of the CDR3 is TGTGCCAGCAGCTTTTTTGGTTCGATACAAGAGACCCAGTACTGC.

This clonotype was recorded at least ten times. This chain links TRBV29-1 with TRBJ2-7; perhaps D is TRBD1 or TRBD2 (5 bases each). The germline V and J ends were trimmed by 7 bases and 3 bases, with 16 bases remaining between them. The germline gives CDR1 SQVTM, CDR2 ANQGSEA. The CDR3 spans 13 residues. The CDR3 loop is CSALGPRGYEQYF. In DNA form, the CDR3 reads TGCAGCGCCCTGGGACCCCGGGGCTACGAGCAGTACTTC.

This clonotype is medium-sized in the sample. J is TRBJ1-2 and V is TRBV20-1; D is perhaps TRBD1 (6 bases). V was pared by 5 bases and J by 7 bases, with 11 bases between. Germline V CDR1 and CDR2: DFQATT, SNEGSKA (reference sequence). The CDR3 is 11 residues long. The CDR3 reads CSAAYRAGYTF. The DNA of the CDR3 is TGCAGTGCTGCATACAGGGCTGGCTACACCTTC.

A note on this clonotype: A read error may produce the germline difference seen at one junction end. The chain links TRBV30 to TRBJ2-5; 8 bases agree with TRBD2. Per germline, CDR1 GTSNPN and CDR2 SVGIG (reference sequence). This CDR3 is 13 amino acids long. CDR3 bases: TGTGCCTGGAGTTCGGGGGGGCCAGAGACCCGGTACTTC. It yields the protein CAWSSGGPETRYF. The full variable domain, rest sourced from reference TRBV30 and TRBJ2-5, is SQTIHQWPATLVQPVGSPLSLECTVEGTSNPNLYWYRQAAGRGLQLLFYSVGIGQISSEVPQNLSASRPQDRQFILSSKKLLLSDSGFYLCAWSSGGPETRYFGPGTRLLVL.

By share, this clonotype counts as medium-sized. CDR3: CSASWDRGLNEQFF. The CDR3 DNA sequence: TGCAGTGCTAGTTGGGACAGGGGGCTCAATGAGCAGTTCTTC. The rearrangement links TRBV20-1 to TRBJ2-1; 12 bases match TRBD1. Per the germline V gene, CDR1 is DFQATT and CDR2 is SNEGSKA (reference sequence). The trim removed 3 bases at V and 6 bases at J, leaving 3 bases unmatched. This CDR3 is 14 amino acids long.

Ten or more counts support this clonotype. This chain connects TRBV19 to TRBJ1-1; 9 nucleotides agree with TRBD1. The V and J ends lost 4 bases and 4 bases, in that order; junction bases with no gene match: 4. This CDR3 is 14 amino acids long. Germline CDR1 reads LNHDA; CDR2 reads SQIVND (reference sequence). CDR3 in amino acids: CASSRDREVTEAFF. CDR3 nucleotide sequence: TGTGCCAGTAGTAGGGACAGGGAAGTCACTGAAGCTTTCTTT.

This chain links TRBV14 with TRBJ2-1; perhaps D is TRBD1 or TRBD2 (5 bases each). Germline assignment: CDR1 SGHDN and CDR2 FVKESK. Trimming took off 1 base at V and 5 bases at J, with 18 bases between the two ends. The CDR3 loop spans 17 amino acids. Here the CDR3 DNA reads TGTGCCAGCAGCCAAGGACCCCTCGGGGCAGGACACAATGAGCAGTTCTTC. Its protein is CASSQGPLGAGHNEQFF.

A remark on this clonotype: With a much larger clone just one base away, this may be a read error. The V and J genes are TRBV5-1 and TRBJ2-5; 10 nucleotides agree with TRBD2. CDR1 is SGHRS, CDR2 YFSETQ, per germline. There are 14 residues in the CDR3. For the CDR3, the DNA is TGCGCCAGCAGCTCGGGACTAGCGAGGGAGACCCGGTACTTC. Encoded protein: CASSSGLARETRYF.

This clonotype is deemed medium-sized (0.01 to 0.1%). This chain links TRBV28 with TRBJ1-1; 7 bases are shared with TRBD1. Germline assignment: CDR1 MDHEN and CDR2 SYDVKM. The trim removed 5 bases at V and 6 bases at J, leaving 12 bases unmatched. CDR3 size: 15 residues. The CDR3 DNA sequence: TGTGCCAGCAGTCCTGGACAGGCCGGCCGGTCTGAAGCTTTCTTT. Translating gives CASSPGQAGRSEAFF. Complete variable domain (other parts from reference TRBV28 and TRBJ1-1): DVKVTQSSRYLVKRTGEKVFLECVQDMDHENMFWYRQDPGLGLRLIYFSYDVKMKEKGDIPEGYSVSREKKERFSLILESASTNQTSMYLCASSPGQAGRSEAFFGQGTRLTVV.

This clonotype was seen at least ten times. The rearrangement joins TRBV12-3 or TRBV12-4 to TRBJ2-2; D is unresolved. The ends were cut back, 6 bases at V and 7 bases at J, with 6 bases in the middle. The CDR3 has 11 amino acids. CDR3 nucleotide sequence: TGTGCCAGCAGCTCGTACGGGGAGCTGTTTTTT. Its protein is CASSSYGELFF.